The 5 T cell receptor beta chains below all came from one sample that was sequenced in a study of blood T cells in healthy people across ages. The use of a sample-barcoded 5' primer and a J-beta primer mix characterized a second PCR of 7 to 11 cycles. TCRdb processed the 5' RACE reads anew with MiXCR; each CDR3 protein has one entry. The table includes 920,000 or so distinct CDR3 sequences, less than 50% detected once. The sample comprised blood. All receptors come from a woman between 55 and 75 years old in good health.

This clonotype was recorded a few times. As DNA, the CDR3 is TGCAGTCCGTCGTCGACGGATCTGGCTGGAGATACGCAGTATTTT. This encodes CSPSSTDLAGDTQYF. This sequence joins TRBV20-1 and TRBJ2-3; D gene unclear. V lost 8 bases to trimming and J lost 5 bases, with 23 bases between them. The CDR3 totals 15 residues. Germline values: CDR1 DFQATT, CDR2 SNEGSKA (reference sequence).

On this clonotype: The CDR3 ends on some other residue instead of the conserved phenylalanine or tryptophan, so this is likely a read error. V gene TRBV28 combines with J gene TRBJ2-7, with D tentatively TRBD1 or TRBD2 (5 bases each). The V end was cut by 10 bases, the J end by 3 bases, with 10 bases between. This CDR3 region has 11 residues. Germline assignment: CDR1 MDHEN and CDR2 SYDVKM. CDR3 nucleotides: TGTGCCACCATGGGGGTCTACGAGCAGTACCTC. Translated: CATMGVYEQYL.

The sample holds a few counts of this clonotype. V gene TRBV27 combines with J gene TRBJ1-1; D may be TRBD1 (6 bases). The CDR3 totals 14 residues. V was pared by 2 bases and J by 3 bases, with 10 bases between. Per germline, CDR1 MNHEY and CDR2 SMNVEV (reference sequence). CDR3: CASSLPGGHTEAFF. As DNA, the CDR3 is TGTGCCAGCAGTTTACCGGGGGGGCACACTGAAGCTTTCTTT.

The gene calls are TRBV6-2 or TRBV6-3 and TRBJ2-5; D unclear. The germline CDR1 and CDR2 sequences are MNHEY and SVGEGT. The V gene lost 4 bases and the J gene lost 5 bases, with 14 bases spanning the gap. The CDR3 has 14 amino acids. In nucleotides, the CDR3 is TGTGCCAGCAGTTTCGGGTCACTTGGGGAGACCCAGTACTTC. Its protein is CASSFGSLGETQYF.

V gene TRBV2 combines with J gene TRBJ2-1; the D gene is possibly TRBD1 (6 bases). Germline V gene data show CDR1 as SNHLY and CDR2 as FYNNEI. The V end lost 10 bases, the J end lost 0 bases, and 10 bases lay between the germline ends. The CDR3 contains 13 residues. The CDR3 DNA follows: TGTGCCATACGAGGGGGCTCCTACAATGAGCAGTTCTTC. This gives the protein CAIRGGSYNEQFF.